One sample yielded the 24 T cell receptor beta chains listed below, sequenced in a study of response to subunit inactivated influenza vaccine. TCRdb re-derived calls from the RT-PCR reads in MiXCR, one entry per CDR3 protein. Of 450,000 to 600,000 distinct CDR3 sequences listed, approximately 7.8% are singletons. The sample was PBMCs from blood, taken about 24 months after vaccination. These receptors came from a man aged 50 to 69 who received an inactivated influenza vaccine.

The genes are TRBV10-3 and TRBJ1-4, with D possibly being TRBD1 (6 bases). The V gene lost 3 bases and the J gene lost 3 bases, with 8 bases spanning the gap. CDR3 length: 14 amino acids. Germline CDR1 reads ENHRY; CDR2 reads SYGVKD. CDR3 bases: TGTGCCATCAGTGAAGGACAGCCTAATGAAAAACTGTTTTTT. Its translation is CAISEGQPNEKLFF.

V is TRBV7-2 and J is TRBJ1-4, with 8 bases that match TRBD1. The CDR3 sequence is 17 residues long. Germline CDR1 reads SGHTA; CDR2 reads FQGNSA. J lost 0 bases, V lost 4 bases, and 7 bases had no gene match. Written as DNA, the CDR3 is TGTGCCAGCAGCTGGGGACAGGTGACCACAACTAATGAAAAACTGTTTTTT. Translating it yields CASSWGQVTTTNEKLFF.

This clonotype turned up a few times. V gene TRBV4-2 combines with J gene TRBJ1-4; weak D call: TRBD1 (6 bases). The CDR3 runs 12 residues. Deletions cut 3 bases from V and 12 bases from J, with 11 bases between. Germline V gives CDR1 LGHNA, CDR2 YNFKEQ. The chain's CDR3 is CASSQGRGELFF. The CDR3 bases are TGTGCCAGCAGCCAGGGAAGGGGGGAACTGTTTTTT.

This clonotype has at least ten counts. The chain uses TRBV5-1 and TRBJ2-1; 8 bases are a match to TRBD2. The length of the CDR3 is 16 residues. The germline CDR1 and CDR2 sequences are SGHRS and YFSETQ. V lost 0 bases and J lost 2; bases outside the gene matches: 4. This CDR3 is CASSLATGGAYNEQFF. The DNA of the CDR3 is TGCGCCAGCAGCTTGGCCACCGGGGGGGCCTACAATGAGCAGTTCTTC.

The chain combines TRBV11-2 with TRBJ2-7; D may be TRBD1 (5 bases). Trimming shortened V by 7 bases and J by 2 bases, and 12 bases separated the two germline ends. The V gene's germline CDR1 is SGHAT and CDR2 FQNNGV. The CDR3 runs to 13 residues. The CDR3 DNA is TGTGCCAGCACCTTGACAGAAACCTACGAGCAGTACTTC. Translating gives CASTLTETYEQYF.

Regarding this clonotype: This may come from a read error, since a much larger clone is one base off. This chain connects TRBV11-3 to TRBJ2-4; D not certain. The CDR3 has 12 residues. Per germline, CDR1 SGHNT and CDR2 YENEEA. V lost 0 bases and J 8 bases, leaving 5 bases between the germline ends. Here the CDR3 reads CASSLDGDIQYF. The CDR3 nucleotides read TGTGCCAGCAGCTTAGATGGGGACATTCAGTACTTC.

This clonotype was detected ten times or more. The rearrangement links TRBV4-3 to TRBJ2-2; 8 nucleotides agree with TRBD1. With 4 bases clipped from V and 1 base from J, the junction kept 8 bases outside the gene matches. Germline V lookup: CDR1 LGHNA, CDR2 YSLEER. This CDR3 has 17 residues. In nucleotides, the CDR3 is TGCGCCAGCAGCCCCTCGACCGGGACAGGGAACACCGGGGAGCTGTTTTTT. Translated: CASSPSTGTGNTGELFF.

This clonotype was seen more than once but under ten times. This chain uses TRBV4-3 with TRBJ2-7; no clear D. The germline CDR1 and CDR2 sequences are LGHNA and YSLEER. The CDR3 totals 13 residues. Trimming took 2 bases from V and 6 from J, leaving 11 bases between them. CDR3 sequence reads: CASSQSYGVEQYF. The DNA of the CDR3 is TGCGCCAGCAGCCAATCCTATGGAGTCGAGCAGTACTTC.

This clonotype showed up just a few times. The rearrangement uses TRBV24-1 and TRBJ1-5; D might be TRBD1 (5 bases). V lost 3 bases and J lost 5, with 19 bases in between. The CDR3 contains 17 residues. Germline CDR1 is KGHDR and CDR2 is SFDVKD. The CDR3 region has the DNA TGTGCCACCAGTGATCTTTTCTCGCGGGGGGGGGATCAGCCCCAGCATTTT. Its protein product is CATSDLFSRGGDQPQHF.

The chain combines TRBV6-2 or TRBV6-3 with TRBJ2-3; D may be TRBD1 (5 bases). The CDR3 runs 14 residues. CDR1 is MNHEY and CDR2 is SVGEGT in the germline V gene. The germline V and J ends were trimmed by 2 bases and 3 bases, with 9 bases remaining between them. The CDR3 DNA sequence: TGTGCCAGCAGTTACGAGACAGTAACAGATACGCAGTATTTT. Translated, it gives CASSYETVTDTQYF.

At least ten counts were recorded for this clonotype. The rearrangement joins TRBV5-6 to TRBJ2-1; D possibly corresponds to TRBD2 (6 bases). CDR1 SGHDT and CDR2 YYEEEE come from the germline V gene. The V end lost 1 base, the J end lost 0 bases, and 11 bases lay between the germline ends. This CDR3 region has 16 residues. CDR3 DNA sequence: TGTGCCAGCAGCTTGAGGCTAGCGAGCTCCTACAATGAGCAGTTCTTC. Residues: CASSLRLASSYNEQFF.

This clonotype has a handful of counts. The chain is built from TRBV6-2 or TRBV6-3 and TRBJ2-1; D perhaps matches TRBD2 (7 bases). The CDR3 totals 15 residues. In germline, CDR1 is MNHEY, CDR2 SVGEGT. The V and J ends lost 3 bases and 9 bases respectively, with 18 bases between them. The CDR3 region is CASSYLRGGISEQFF. CDR3 nucleotides: TGTGCCAGCAGTTATCTGAGGGGGGGAATCTCTGAGCAGTTCTTC.

This clonotype was observed a handful of times. The V call is TRBV27, the J call TRBJ1-6; D gene unclear. Per germline, CDR1 MNHEY and CDR2 SMNVEV (reference sequence). Deletions cut 6 bases from V and 0 bases from J, with 15 bases between. The CDR3 covers 17 residues. The CDR3 DNA is TGTGCCAGCAGCCGAGTTTCCCACAGCTCCTATAATTCACCCCTCCACTTT. This sequence encodes CASSRVSHSSYNSPLHF.

This clonotype occurred a few times. V is TRBV6-1 and J is TRBJ2-4, with D perhaps matching TRBD1 (5 bases). Germline V gene data show CDR1 as MNHNS and CDR2 as SASEGT. V was cut by 2 bases and J by 7 bases, with 24 bases left in between. The CDR3 consists of 18 residues. CDR3 nucleotide sequence: TGTGCCAGCAGTGAAATAGGGCTGGGGCTTATAGAGTCCAACATTCAGTACTTC. It yields the protein CASSEIGLGLIESNIQYF.

This clonotype showed up many times. The chain uses TRBV20-1 and TRBJ2-1; the D call may be TRBD1 or TRBD2 (6 bases each). Germline CDR1 and CDR2: DFQATT and SNEGSKA (reference sequence). The CDR3 totals 16 residues. The V and J ends lost 6 bases and 7 bases respectively, with 25 bases between them. As DNA, the CDR3 is TGCAGTGCCACTCCCCTCACAGGGAGCGGGTGGAATGAGCAGTTCTTC. This gives the protein CSATPLTGSGWNEQFF.

This clonotype occurred a few times. The chain carries TRBV12-3 or TRBV12-4 and TRBJ1-1; 10 nucleotides match TRBD1. Losses at the gene ends were 10 bases for V and 5 bases for J; bases not matched to a gene: 7. The CDR3 covers 13 residues. The DNA for the CDR3 is TGTGCCACTATGGACAGGGGGGGAACTGAAGCTTTCTTT. Translated: CATMDRGGTEAFF.

This clonotype was counted many times. The chain is built from TRBV29-1 and TRBJ2-7, with D maybe TRBD1 (5 bases). The V gene's germline CDR1 is SQVTM and CDR2 ANQGSEA. The germline V and J ends were trimmed by 6 bases and 1 base, with 16 bases remaining between them. This CDR3 is built from 14 residues. CDR3 DNA: TGCAGCGTCACCCCGCAGGGTAGGTCCTACGAGCAGTACTTC. This gives the protein CSVTPQGRSYEQYF.

This rearrangement joins TRBV29-1 to TRBJ2-4; D possibly corresponds to TRBD1 (6 bases). V was clipped by 5 bases and J by 9 bases, with 14 bases between them. In germline, CDR1 is SQVTM, CDR2 ANQGSEA. The CDR3 is made up of 12 amino acids. The CDR3 region is CSVRRQEGIQYF. The CDR3 DNA sequence: TGCAGCGTTCGAAGACAGGAAGGCATTCAGTACTTC.

This clonotype was counted only a few times. The chain links TRBV28 to TRBJ1-5; weak D call: TRBD1 (6 bases). CDR1 MDHEN and CDR2 SYDVKM come from the germline V gene. V was pared by 2 bases and J by 1 base, with 12 bases between. This CDR3 is built from 16 residues. CDR3 sequence (DNA): TGTGCCAGCAGTTTACCAGGGGCGGGGAGCAATCAGCCCCAGCATTTT. It specifies CASSLPGAGSNQPQHF.

The rearrangement joins TRBV6-2 or TRBV6-3 to TRBJ2-7; D might be TRBD1 (5 bases). The V end was cut by 6 bases, the J end by 5 bases, with 23 bases between. The CDR3 has 16 residues. Germline-derived CDR1 and CDR2 are MNHEY and SVGEGT. For the CDR3, the DNA is TGTGCCAGCAGCTCTAGACAAGGGCAGGGAAGTCACGAGCAGTACTTC. This gives the protein CASSSRQGQGSHEQYF.

J is TRBJ2-1 and V is TRBV25-1; 11 bases fit TRBD2. The J segment lost 3 bases and the V segment lost 8 bases, leaving 6 bases of the junction unmatched. Germline CDR1 reads MGHDK; CDR2 reads SYGVNS. There are 15 residues in the CDR3. The CDR3 DNA sequence: TGTGCCAGCGTAAGAACTAGCGGGGGCTACAATGAGCAGTTCTTC. It translates to CASVRTSGGYNEQFF. Full variable domain (outside the CDR3, taken from reference TRBV25-1 and TRBJ2-1): EADIYQTPRYLVIGTGKKITLECSQTMGHDKMYWYQQDPGMELHLIHYSYGVNSTEKGDLSSESTVSRIRTEHFPLTLESARPSHTSQYLCASVRTSGGYNEQFFGPGTRLTVL.

This clonotype was seen ten or more times. The CDR3 region is CASSLLLQGGGLNTEAFF. In DNA, the CDR3 is TGTGCCAGCAGTTTGTTACTTCAGGGTGGCGGCCTGAACACTGAAGCTTTCTTT. The chain uses TRBV12-3 or TRBV12-4 and TRBJ1-1, with a possible D match to TRBD1 (5 bases). V lost 3 bases and J 0 bases, leaving 20 bases between the germline ends. CDR3 size: 18 residues.

DNA for the CDR3: TGCAGCGTTGGGCCGGGGCTGAACACTGAAGCTTTCTTT. It encodes CSVGPGLNTEAFF. The chain combines TRBV29-1 with TRBJ1-1; a possible D gene is TRBD1 (5 bases). This CDR3 is built from 13 residues. CDR1 and CDR2 from the germline V gene are SQVTM and ANQGSEA. Trimming removed 4 bases from V and 0 bases from J, with 9 bases in between.

The table lists this clonotype with many counts. The chain links TRBV12-3 or TRBV12-4 to TRBJ1-3; the D is unclear. This CDR3 spans 14 amino acids. V lost 10 bases to trimming and J lost 0 bases, with 13 bases between them. The CDR3: CATSSWSSGNTIYF. The CDR3 region has the DNA TGTGCCACCTCGAGTTGGAGCTCTGGAAACACCATATATTTT.